This passage covers 9 T cell receptor beta chains from one sample sequenced in a study of technical replicates of blood from a handful of donors. TCRdb keeps only in-frame clones here, not all; method: immunoSEQ multiplex PCR. The sample has fewer than 90,000 clones, 85% to 95% seen once. The sequenced sample consisted of T cells isolated from PBMCs. These receptors all stem from a human donor in good health.

V usage is TRBV6-1 and J usage is TRBJ2-1; TRBD2 agrees at 7 bases. The CDR3 extends over 15 amino acids. With V trimmed by 6 bases and J by 3 bases, 8 bases remained unmatched. Germline loops: CDR1 MNHNS, CDR2 SASEGT. CDR3 nucleotide sequence: TGTGCCAGCAGCGTTCTAGCGGATAACTACAATGAGCAGTTCTTC. This codes for CASSVLADNYNEQFF.

CDR3 in amino acids: CASSLIVSSEQFF. Written as DNA, the CDR3 is TGTGCCAGCAGCTTAATAGTTAGTTCTGAGCAGTTCTTC. The chain combines TRBV7-3 with TRBJ2-1; D is undetermined. V lost 1 base to trimming and J lost 9 bases, with 10 bases between them. The CDR3 contains 13 residues. Germline lookup yields CDR1 SGHTA and CDR2 FQGTGA. The entire variable domain, with the rest obtained from reference TRBV7-3 and TRBJ2-1, is as follows: GAGVSQTPSNKVTEKGKYVELRCDPISGHTALYWYRQSLGQGPEFLIYFQGTGAADDSGLPNDRFFAVRPEGSVSTLKIQRTERGDSAVYLCASSLIVSSEQFFGPGTRLTVL.

The rearrangement links TRBV5-5 to TRBJ1-3, with D maybe TRBD1 (5 bases). Looked up from germline, CDR1 is SGHKS and CDR2 is YYEKEE (reference sequence). This CDR3 has 16 amino acids. The V gene lost 2 bases and the J gene lost 0 bases, with 12 bases spanning the gap. The CDR3 protein is CASSLQAPSSGNTIYF. CDR3 DNA: TGTGCCAGCAGCTTACAGGCACCTAGCTCTGGAAACACCATATATTTT.

The CDR3 bases are TGCAGCGTTGTAGGACAGGGGGCTTACGAGCAGTACTTC. This gives the protein CSVVGQGAYEQYF. V gene TRBV29-1 combines with J gene TRBJ2-7; 11 bases map to TRBD1. This CDR3 has 13 amino acids. V lost 4 bases and J lost 4; bases outside the gene matches: 3. Per the germline V gene, CDR1 is SQVTM and CDR2 is ANQGSEA.

The rearrangement uses TRBV10-3 and TRBJ2-7; 9 nucleotides align to TRBD2. There are 15 residues in the CDR3. CDR1 ENHRY and CDR2 SYGVKD come from the germline V gene. Trimming at V came to 2 bases and at J to 2 bases, leaving 4 bases not matched to a gene. CDR3: CAISEAGGRAYEQYF. Written as DNA, the CDR3 is TGTGCCATCAGTGAGGCCGGCGGGAGGGCCTACGAGCAGTACTTC.

The V and J genes are TRBV28 and TRBJ1-1, with 7 bases identical to TRBD1. There are 17 residues in the CDR3. With 2 bases clipped from V and 2 bases from J, the junction kept 11 bases outside the gene matches. The V gene's germline CDR1 is MDHEN and CDR2 SYDVKM. This CDR3 is CASSLLPGKGANTEAFF. In DNA form, the CDR3 reads TGTGCCAGCAGTTTACTCCCGGGGAAGGGGGCAAACACTGAAGCTTTCTTT.

V and J are TRBV9 and TRBJ2-1, with D maybe TRBD1 (6 bases). The germline V and J ends were trimmed by 0 bases and 7 bases, with 8 bases remaining between them. CDR1 SGDLS and CDR2 YYNGEE come from the germline V gene. The CDR3 runs 13 residues. DNA for the CDR3: TGTGCCAGCAGCGTAGTGAGGGGGAATGAGCAGTTCTTC. As protein: CASSVVRGNEQFF.

The CDR3 DNA sequence: TGCGCCAGCAGCCAAGGCCTGGAGGGAAGCTCCTACAATGAGCAGTTCTTC. This encodes CASSQGLEGSSYNEQFF. The chain uses TRBV4-1 and TRBJ2-1, with a tentative D call TRBD2 (6 bases). The CDR3 totals 17 residues. Per germline, CDR1 MGHRA and CDR2 YSYEKL. V was clipped by 1 base and J by 0 bases, with 13 bases between them.

The V call is TRBV7-9, the J call TRBJ2-5, with 9 nucleotides matching TRBD2. Trimming at V came to 3 bases and at J to 3 bases, leaving 14 bases not matched to a gene. Germline V CDR1 and CDR2: SEHNR, FQNEAQ (reference sequence). This CDR3 has 18 amino acids. CDR3 DNA sequence: TGTGCCAGCAGCTTTCCGTGGGGAAGTATAGCGGGAGAAGAGACCCAGTACTTC. Translation: CASSFPWGSIAGEETQYF.